These T cell receptor beta chains were read from a single sample in a study of early T cells in non-severe SARS-CoV-2 infection. From the 5' RACE reads, TCRdb called clonotypes with MiXCR, one entry per CDR3 protein. The table lists tens of thousands of distinct CDR3 sequences, 20% of them singletons, with 16% in the top ten. Sequenced material: whole blood, taken at baseline. The receptor set was obtained from an adult who was a healthcare worker with PCR-confirmed SARS-CoV-2 infection or an uninfected control (not recorded which). The CDR3 runs from the conserved cysteine through the conserved F or W. Rows give clone size only sometimes, using once, few, many, or a class for an expanded clone.

v_call,clone_size,cdr3_aa
TRBV7-9,.,CASSREGNYGYTF
TRBV2,.,CASSVVLAGYNEQFF
TRBV30,many,CAWGPGQEKLFF
TRBV19,few,CASTTWGRDGYTF
TRBV3-1,.,CASSQGQGVGAFF
TRBV20-1,.,CSARDGSKSSGNTIYF
TRBV5-5,many,CASSEGRMSTGELFF
TRBV29-1,.,CSVGQETQYF
TRBV9,few,CASSVRGGEKLFF
TRBV7-6,many,CASSQMEANSGNTIYF
TRBV12-3/TRBV12-4,few,CASSLGRTTEAFF
TRBV12-3/TRBV12-4,few,CASSLGTGFYTGELFF
TRBV12-3/TRBV12-4,.,CASSRPNGATEYF
TRBV7-9,few,CASSGTGDTGELFF
TRBV27,.,CASSATVPNYGYTF
TRBV7-9,.,CASTRGQNEKLFF
TRBV7-9,many,CASTGVLDQETQYF
TRBV4-1,.,CASSHQRQGRRNYEQYF
TRBV5-1,few,CASSPDRSIQFF
TRBV11-2,few,CASSLVGELFF
TRBV2,few,CASSEAWGNEQFF
TRBV18,few,CASAQLGDTEAFF
TRBV6-2/TRBV6-3,.,CASSLRLTGANVLTF
TRBV12-3/TRBV12-4,many,CASSRTTGQETQYF
TRBV9,.,CASSPAGTGEYKQYF
TRBV7-9,many,CASSHNPAVSYNEQFF
TRBV5-6,.,CASSLSAYGYTF
TRBV19,.,CASRLMTGVTGELFF
TRBV5-1,few,CASGLTGGEQFF
TRBV9,.,CASSVESRAYSGNTIYF
TRBV6-2/TRBV6-3,few,CASSLAKNIQYF
TRBV2,many,CASRPSGAGGELFF
TRBV7-9,few,CATKSGDTQYF
TRBV4-1,few,CASSARDRSGGELFF
TRBV7-9,.,CASSLGGSDSNQPQHF
TRBV3-1,few,CASSQEKVNTGELFF
TRBV12-3/TRBV12-4,medium-sized,CASSINYSNQPQHF
TRBV20-1,.,CSAQRGGFTDTQYF
TRBV7-7,many,CASSSGTGISQPRTDTQYF
TRBV6-5,few,CASRVRQALREQFF
TRBV10-3,many,CAISESGPPGQPQHF
TRBV18,many,CASSPTPYEQYF
TRBV20-1,.,CSARGREDEAFF
TRBV5-6,.,CASSSGQYSIYEQYF
TRBV3-1,many,CASSQAALRTQYF
TRBV4-1,many,CASSQVGNTQYF
TRBV11-2,once,CASSLGRGTGELFF
TRBV29-1,.,CSVDFEGYGYTF